This T cell receptor beta chain was documented in a study of control samples from healthy donors and cancer patients. The V gene's germline CDR1 is LNHNV and CDR2 YYDKDF (reference sequence). The CDR3 is 13 residues long. Germline trimming cut 5 bases from V and 7 bases from J; bases unmatched to any gene: 8. The table came from immunoSEQ multiplex PCR; TCRdb's copy has only in-frame clones and leaves some out. The sample carries roughly 18,000 clones, around four fifths recorded once. The sequence came from a woman in her 70s with lung cancer. The chain is built from TRBV15 and TRBJ2-7, with TRBD1 identical over 7 bases. Material for sequencing was PBMCs. This CDR3 is CATSLRQGDEQYF. In DNA, the CDR3 is TGTGCCACCAGCCTCAGACAGGGTGATGAGCAGTACTTC.